Below are 20 T cell receptor beta chains sequenced from a single sample in a study of neurological immune-mediated disorders (dated by TCRdb to the late 2010s). The time point label for this specimen denotes: longitudinal time-point 1 (baseline). Libraries came from 5' RACE. These reads were obtained on an Illumina HiSeq 2500. The public reads were run again by TCRdb, first through fastp at Q25 and then through MiXCR, and only productive beta chains were kept. Every CDR3 protein is listed once, alongside the most common genes and DNA of its rows. The sample table holds 64,000 or so distinct CDR3 sequences, of which roughly 10% were seen once. The ten top clones hold 9.6% of the sample. Sequencing was performed on PBMCs. The receptor set was obtained from a man aged 25 to 40 in good health.

On this clonotype itself: A much larger clone lies one base from this, so it may be a read error. The V and J genes are TRBV7-9 and TRBJ2-2; unclear D gene. The CDR3 has 14 amino acids. Germline assignment: CDR1 SEHNR and CDR2 FQNEAQ (reference sequence). CDR3 nucleotides: TGTGCCAGCAGCTTACTCTCGGGCACCTGGGAGCTGTTTTTT. Translated, it gives CASSLLSGTWELFF.

This clonotype showed up many times. This chain links TRBV5-1 with TRBJ2-1; 9 bases are shared with TRBD1. Per germline, CDR1 SGHRS and CDR2 YFSETQ. The trim removed 4 bases at V and 9 bases at J, leaving 11 bases unmatched. The CDR3 consists of 15 residues. CDR3 loop: CASSLGGTGIGEQFF. The CDR3 DNA reads as TGCGCCAGCAGCCTTGGGGGGACAGGGATTGGTGAGCAGTTCTTC.

This clonotype was seen at least ten times. The chain combines TRBV6-2 or TRBV6-3 with TRBJ1-1; possibly TRBD1 for D (6 bases). V lost 2 bases and J lost 7, with 14 bases in between. Germline CDR1 reads MNHEY; CDR2 reads SVGEGT. The CDR3 spans 14 residues. This chain's CDR3 is CASSYTGTIIEAFF. CDR3 nucleotide sequence: TGTGCCAGCAGTTACACAGGGACGATCATTGAAGCTTTCTTT.

In this sample, this clonotype turned up many times. V usage is TRBV6-5 and J usage is TRBJ2-5; 9 nucleotides agree with TRBD1. The CDR3 extends over 15 amino acids. Trimming removed 6 bases from V and 2 bases from J; junction bases left unmatched: 7. Germline loops: CDR1 MNHEY, CDR2 SVGAGI. The CDR3: CASSLGQGRQETQYF. CDR3 sequence (DNA): TGTGCCAGCAGCCTTGGACAGGGGAGGCAAGAGACCCAGTACTTC.

About this clonotype: This could be a read error, since a much larger clone is one nucleotide away. The chain combines TRBV3-1 with TRBJ2-2, with TRBD2 matching 8 bases. The germline V gene encodes CDR1 LGHDT and CDR2 YNNKEL (reference sequence). This CDR3 is 14 amino acids long. The CDR3 DNA reads as TGTGTCAGCAGCCGCGGGAGGCCCACCGGGGAGCTGTTTTTT. Translating gives CVSSRGRPTGELFF.

In its sample, this clonotype was seen many times. For the CDR3, the DNA is TGTGCCAGCAGCGTAGGACCAGGGACCTACGAGCAGTACTTC. As protein: CASSVGPGTYEQYF. The rearrangement joins TRBV7-7 to TRBJ2-7, with D possibly being TRBD1 (5 bases). The germline V and J ends were trimmed by 5 bases and 2 bases, with 13 bases remaining between them. The CDR3 covers 14 residues. CDR1 is SSHAT and CDR2 is FNYEAQ in the germline V gene (reference sequence).

The sample holds many counts of this clonotype. The chain is built from TRBV12-3 or TRBV12-4 and TRBJ1-5; D perhaps matches TRBD1 (6 bases). The V and J ends lost 6 bases and 7 bases respectively, with 22 bases between them. The CDR3 has 16 residues. CDR3 nucleotides: TGTGCCAGCAGACCCGACGGGGGGTCGGGACACCAGCCCCAGCATTTT. Protein sequence: CASRPDGGSGHQPQHF.

This clonotype was observed many times. The V call is TRBV28, the J call TRBJ1-5; unclear D gene. From germline, CDR1 is MDHEN and CDR2 SYDVKM. V was trimmed by 4 bases and J by 9 bases, leaving 7 bases between them. This CDR3 has 11 residues. The CDR3 DNA sequence: TGTGCCAGCAGTTCCCCTTGGCCCCAGCATTTT. Encoded protein: CASSSPWPQHF.

This clonotype was counted ten times or more. The V and J genes are TRBV20-1 and TRBJ2-3; the match to TRBD1 covers 8 bases. The CDR3 is made up of 14 amino acids. Losses at the gene ends were 2 bases for V and 6 bases for J; bases not matched to a gene: 7. CDR1 and CDR2 (germline): DFQATT, SNEGSKA (reference sequence). The CDR3 nucleotides are TGCAGTGCTAGAAAACAGGGGGGTCGGGATACGCAGTATTTT. Its translation is CSARKQGGRDTQYF.

This clonotype was seen many times. The V and J genes are TRBV11-2 and TRBJ1-1; possibly TRBD1 for D (5 bases). In germline, CDR1 is SGHAT, CDR2 FQNNGV. V lost 5 bases and J 8 bases, leaving 21 bases between the germline ends. There are 15 residues in the CDR3. CDR3 sequence reads: CASSLVVFGGGEAFF. As DNA, the CDR3 is TGTGCCAGCAGCCTAGTGGTTTTCGGGGGGGGAGAAGCTTTCTTT. Variable domain in full (rest from reference TRBV11-2 and TRBJ1-1): EAGVAQSPRYKIIEKRQSVAFWCNPISGHATLYWYQQILGQGPKLLIQFQNNGVVDDSQLPKDRFSAERLKGVDSTLKIQPAKLEDSAVYLCASSLVVFGGGEAFFGQGTRLTVV.

This clonotype showed up many times. The rearrangement links TRBV7-9 to TRBJ2-7; TRBD1 might be the D (5 bases). Trimming shortened V by 4 bases and J by 2 bases, and 12 bases separated the two germline ends. The CDR3 sequence is 14 residues long. The germline V gene encodes CDR1 SEHNR and CDR2 FQNEAQ (reference sequence). CDR3 nucleotides: TGTGCCAGCAGCTCCCACACGGACACCTACGAGCAGTACTTC. Translation: CASSSHTDTYEQYF. Combining the CDR3 with reference TRBV7-9 and TRBJ2-7 gives the whole variable domain DTGVSQNPRHKITKRGQNVTFRCDPISEHNRLYWYRQTLGQGPEFLTYFQNEAQLEKSRLLSDRFSAERPKGSFSTLEIQRTEQGDSAMYLCASSSHTDTYEQYFGPGTRLTVT.

V is TRBV7-2 and J is TRBJ1-2; D is undetermined. From germline, CDR1 is SGHTA and CDR2 FQGNSA. Between the trimmed V and J ends, which lost 5 bases and 7 bases, there was a span of 17 bases. This CDR3 is built from 14 residues. CDR3 coding DNA: TGTGCCAGCAGCCCAAGAAGGGCTGAAGCTGGCTACACCTTC. Protein sequence: CASSPRRAEAGYTF.

This clonotype showed up many times. CDR3 coding DNA: TGTGCCAGCAGTTTACTTCTAGCGGCGTACAATGAGCAGTTCTTC. The encoded protein is CASSLLLAAYNEQFF. This chain links TRBV12-3 or TRBV12-4 with TRBJ2-1; 7 bases are shared with TRBD2. The junction had 5 bases not matched to a gene; V was cut back by 2 bases and J by 4 bases. The CDR3 spans 15 residues.

In this sample, this clonotype turned up many times. This sequence joins TRBV3-1 and TRBJ1-4, with 10 nucleotides matching TRBD1. Germline CDR1 and CDR2: LGHDT and YNNKEL (reference sequence). The CDR3 length is 15 residues. V gave up 4 bases and J gave up 10 bases; unmatched junction bases: 9. The CDR3 sequence is CASSPQGDRGGKLFF. The CDR3 nucleotides read TGTGCCAGCAGCCCCCAAGGGGACAGGGGAGGAAAACTGTTTTTT.

This clonotype was counted many times. V is TRBV12-3 or TRBV12-4 and J is TRBJ2-7; D possibly matches TRBD1 or TRBD2 (5 bases each). Trimming pared 4 bases from V and 7 bases from J, leaving 11 bases between. The CDR3 is 12 amino acids. CDR3 bases: TGTGCCAGCAGTTCCGGAGAGGGGGAGCAGTACTTC. Protein product: CASSSGEGEQYF.

J is TRBJ1-6 and V is TRBV28, with unresolved D. This CDR3 region has 12 residues. Trimming removed 4 bases from V and 10 bases from J, with 8 bases in between. Per germline, CDR1 MDHEN and CDR2 SYDVKM. CDR3 nucleotides: TGTGCCAGCAGTTCCGGCCCCTCACCCCTCCACTTT. Translating gives CASSSGPSPLHF.

This clonotype was observed many times. The V call is TRBV7-2, the J call TRBJ2-1, with TRBD2 as a possible D gene (6 bases). The CDR3 loop spans 17 amino acids. Per germline, CDR1 SGHTA and CDR2 FQGNSA. The V gene lost 0 bases and the J gene lost 0 bases, with 12 bases spanning the gap. This CDR3 reads CASSLAVGRSSYNEQFF. CDR3 nucleotides: TGTGCCAGCAGCTTAGCAGTGGGGAGGAGCTCCTACAATGAGCAGTTCTTC.

The table lists this clonotype with many counts. The V call is TRBV12-3 or TRBV12-4, the J call TRBJ1-2; 8 nucleotides match TRBD1. The CDR3 is 17 amino acids. V dropped 3 bases and J dropped 0; count of bases not matched to a gene: 9. CDR3 bases: TGTGCCAGCAGTTTTGATTGGACAGGGAATCCTAACTATGGCTACACCTTC. The encoded protein is CASSFDWTGNPNYGYTF.

This clonotype has only a few counts. The chain couples TRBV20-1 to TRBJ2-4, with TRBD2 identical over 7 bases. Germline trimming cut 3 bases from V and 3 bases from J; bases unmatched to any gene: 8. CDR3 length equals 15 residues. Germline V gene sequence: CDR1 DFQATT, CDR2 SNEGSKA (reference sequence). The CDR3 coding sequence is TGCAGTGCTAGGATTGCGGGAGAGGGCAAAAACATTCAGTACTTC. Translating it yields CSARIAGEGKNIQYF.

As concerns this clonotype: A read error may explain this, as a much larger clone is one base away. Lacking the conserved final phenylalanine or tryptophan, this CDR3 likely reflects a read error. The chain employs TRBV5-1 and TRBJ2-7; D is unclear. V lost 4 bases and J 6 bases, leaving 11 bases between the germline ends. The germline V gene encodes CDR1 SGHRS and CDR2 YFSETQ. The CDR3 runs to 12 residues. The CDR3 coding sequence is TGCGCCAGCAGCACGATAGGGTTCGAGCAGTACATC. This encodes CASSTIGFEQYI.